This TCR beta chain was retrieved from a study of response to subunit inactivated influenza vaccine. Study outcomes and limitations: Authors suggested that a seasonal influenza vaccination recruits few new T cells each time.

TCRdb analysed the RT-PCR reads with MiXCR anew, one entry per CDR3 protein. This repertoire shows 650,000 to 800,000 distinct CDR3 sequences, approximately 15% found once; its top ten account for around 6.5%. CDR1 and CDR2 (germline): MDHEN, SYDVKM. CDR3 length: 15 amino acids. Trimming cost V 6 bases and J 1 base; bases outside gene matches: 6. This clonotype was seen ten or more times. The antigen is undetermined. The source material was PBMCs from blood, sampled 14 to 15 days before vaccination. The receptor's source is a man in his fifties or sixties who received an inactivated influenza vaccine. This chain uses TRBV28 with TRBJ2-3, with 8 bases fitting TRBD2. CDR3 loop: CASSGGGVGTDTQYF. The CDR3, as DNA: TGTGCCAGCAGCGGGGGGGGAGTGGGCACAGATACGCAGTATTTT.